Following are 18 T cell receptor beta chains from one sample sequenced in a study of radiation and T cells in renal cell carcinoma. Profiling relied on immunoSEQ multiplex PCR, and the TCRdb table lists in-frame clones only, not all of them. Counted here are roughly 170,000 clones, about 87% occurring once; the ten biggest clones make up 11%. Sample time point: blood 4 weeks post-SBRT, at nephrectomy. Treatment described: 15 Gy SBRT to primary tumor, nephrectomy 4 weeks later. The sample was blood, taken from a patient whose treatment included radiotherapy and nephrectomy. The receptors stem from a woman aged 50 to 60 with renal cell carcinoma.

This clone was seen only a few times. This chain uses TRBV19 with TRBJ1-5; TRBD1 matches at 8 bases. V shed 5 bases, J shed 9 bases, and the junction held 6 bases outside the gene matches. Germline CDR1 and CDR2: LNHDA and SQIVND (reference sequence). This CDR3 comprises 13 residues. The CDR3 nucleotides are TGTGCCAGTAGTCGACAGGGGCCGATGCCCCAGCATTTT. Translating it yields CASSRQGPMPQHF.

The rearrangement joins TRBV4-3 to TRBJ2-1; TRBD2 aligns across 11 bases. Per the germline V gene, CDR1 is LGHNA and CDR2 is YSLEER. CDR3 length equals 16 residues. J gave up 6 bases and V 0 bases, and 4 bases lay outside the gene matches. CDR3 coding DNA: TGCGCCAGCAGCCAAGATCTTACTAGCGGGGGCAATGAGCAGTTCTTC. Translated, it gives CASSQDLTSGGNEQFF.

The V gene is TRBV9, the J gene TRBJ1-2; D is perhaps TRBD1 (6 bases). CDR1 SGDLS and CDR2 YYNGEE come from the germline V gene. The germline V and J ends were trimmed by 3 bases and 4 bases, with 10 bases remaining between them. This CDR3 region has 13 residues. CDR3 amino acids: CASSAGDLYGYTF. The CDR3 region has the DNA TGTGCCAGCAGCGCAGGGGATCTCTATGGCTACACCTTC. The entire variable domain, with the rest obtained from reference TRBV9 and TRBJ1-2, is as follows: DSGVTQTPKHLITATGQRVTLRCSPRSGDLSVYWYQQSLDQGLQFLIQYYNGEERAKGNILERFSAQQFPDLHSELNLSSLELGDSALYFCASSAGDLYGYTFGSGTRLTVV.

This chain connects TRBV4-1 to TRBJ1-4; D is unresolved. CDR1 and CDR2 (germline): MGHRA, YSYEKL. The CDR3 spans 15 residues. The V and J ends lost 3 bases and 4 bases respectively, with 12 bases between them. The CDR3 nucleotides are TGCGCCAGCAGCCACGTGATCCCGAGTAATGAAAAACTGTTTTTT. Protein: CASSHVIPSNEKLFF.

V is TRBV7-6 and J is TRBJ1-2; D may be TRBD1 (5 bases). The CDR3 consists of 15 residues. Per the germline V gene, CDR1 is SGHVS and CDR2 is FNYEAQ. Between the trimmed V and J ends, which lost 6 bases and 4 bases, there was a span of 18 bases. The CDR3 coding sequence is TGTGCCAGCAGTCAAAGGGCGGGGCCGGGCTATGGCTACACCTTC. It yields the protein CASSQRAGPGYGYTF.

The chain combines TRBV20-1 with TRBJ1-2; TRBD1 is a possible D gene (6 bases). The germline V gene has CDR1 DFQATT and CDR2 SNEGSKA (reference sequence). The V end was cut by 6 bases, the J end by 7 bases, with 12 bases between. CDR3 size: 11 residues. CDR3 coding DNA: TGCAGTGCAGAAATACAGGGTGGCTACACCTTC. Translating gives CSAEIQGGYTF.

The chain joins TRBV5-1 to TRBJ1-1; 11 bases are shared with TRBD1. CDR1 and CDR2 from the germline V gene are SGHRS and YFSETQ. This CDR3 region has 15 residues. The V segment lost 6 bases and the J segment 5 bases; nucleotides outside the gene matches: 9. The CDR3 DNA sequence: TGCGCCAGCACCTCGGGGACAGGGGGAACAACTGAAGCTTTCTTT. As protein: CASTSGTGGTTEAFF.

In its sample, this clone was seen once. This rearrangement joins TRBV7-2 to TRBJ2-1; 7 bases line up with TRBD1. Trimming cost V 6 bases and J 0 bases; bases outside gene matches: 8. The CDR3 length is 16 residues. CDR1 SGHTA and CDR2 FQGNSA come from the germline V gene. The CDR3 spells CASRIAGGSSYNEQFF. Written as DNA, the CDR3 is TGTGCCAGCAGAATAGCAGGGGGTAGCTCCTACAATGAGCAGTTCTTC.

DNA for the CDR3: TGTGCCAGCAGCTTAGCGCGGGGACAGGGTTGGACAGATACGCAGTATTTT. This gives the protein CASSLARGQGWTDTQYF. This rearrangement joins TRBV7-9 to TRBJ2-3; 9 bases agree with TRBD1. CDR1 and CDR2 from the germline V gene are SEHNR and FQNEAQ (reference sequence). The CDR3 sequence is 17 residues long. Unmatched junction bases numbered 7, after V lost 0 bases and J lost 3 bases.

V usage is TRBV6-5 and J usage is TRBJ1-1; possible D gene TRBD1, 6 bases. CDR1 is MNHEY, CDR2 SVGAGI, per germline. V was shortened by 0 bases and J by 6 bases, with 14 bases between the two germline ends. This CDR3 has 15 residues. The CDR3 coding sequence is TGTGCCAGCAGTTACTCGAGGCAGGGGATCGCTGAAGCTTTCTTT. Translating it yields CASSYSRQGIAEAFF.

V usage is TRBV5-4 and J usage is TRBJ2-3; no reliable D call. Germline CDR1 is SGHNT and CDR2 is YYREEE (reference sequence). With 3 bases removed from V and 4 bases from J, the gap between germline ends came to 12 bases. The CDR3 covers 14 residues. The CDR3 region is CASSSAQGPDTQYF. CDR3 coding DNA: TGTGCCAGCAGCTCAGCCCAAGGTCCAGATACGCAGTATTTT. Supplemented by reference TRBV5-4 and TRBJ2-3, the full variable domain reads ETGVTQSPTHLIKTRGQQVTLRCSSQSGHNTVSWYQQALGQGPQFIFQYYREEENGRGNFPPRFSGLQFPNYSSELNVNALELDDSALYLCASSSAQGPDTQYFGPGTRLTVL.

The gene calls are TRBV10-2 and TRBJ2-7, with 7 bases that match TRBD1. Unmatched junction bases numbered 7, after V lost 8 bases and J lost 0 bases. Looked up from germline, CDR1 is WSHSY and CDR2 is SAAADI. This CDR3 spans 14 amino acids. In DNA, the CDR3 is TGCGCCAGCTGGACAGGAGCCTACTCCTACGAGCAGTACTTC. Protein: CASWTGAYSYEQYF.

V usage is TRBV13 and J usage is TRBJ2-7, with D unresolved. This CDR3 has 12 amino acids. Germline CDR1 reads PRHDT; CDR2 reads FYEKMQ (reference sequence). V lost 5 bases and J lost 3, with 8 bases in between. The CDR3, as DNA: TGTGCCAGCAGCCTATGGGACTACGAGCAGTACTTC. Protein product: CASSLWDYEQYF.

This clone showed up just a few times. The rearrangement links TRBV2 to TRBJ2-1; D is possibly TRBD2 (6 bases). CDR1 and CDR2 from the germline V gene are SNHLY and FYNNEI. V was pared by 5 bases and J by 10 bases, with 12 bases between. The CDR3 is 12 residues long. For the CDR3, the DNA is TGTGCCAGCAGTTGGATGGCGGGGGAGCAGTTCTTC. Its protein is CASSWMAGEQFF.

The rearrangement joins TRBV19 to TRBJ1-5, with unresolved D. V lost 0 bases, J lost 3 bases, and 6 bases lay in between. This CDR3 is built from 14 residues. The germline V gene has CDR1 LNHDA and CDR2 SQIVND (reference sequence). CDR3 coding DNA: TGTGCCAGTAGTATAGAGAACAACAATCAGCCCCAGCATTTT. It specifies CASSIENNNQPQHF.

This chain uses TRBV19 with TRBJ1-6; tentative D call: TRBD1 (5 bases). CDR3 length: 17 residues. Looked up from germline, CDR1 is LNHDA and CDR2 is SQIVND (reference sequence). The germline V and J ends were trimmed by 3 bases and 0 bases, with 12 bases remaining between them. CDR3 sequence (DNA): TGTGCCAGTAGTATGGGACGGAGGAGCTCCTATAATTCACCCCTCCACTTT. This sequence encodes CASSMGRRSSYNSPLHF.

This rearrangement joins TRBV5-1 to TRBJ1-2, with 8 bases identical to TRBD1. V was clipped by 4 bases and J by 2 bases; unmatched bases: 7. The CDR3 sequence is 15 residues long. CDR1 SGHRS and CDR2 YFSETQ come from the germline V gene. The CDR3 sequence is CASSLTGEGNYGYTF. DNA for the CDR3: TGCGCCAGCAGCCTGACAGGGGAGGGAAACTATGGCTACACCTTC.

The J gene is TRBJ2-7, the V gene TRBV2, with D possibly TRBD1 on 5 matching bases. This CDR3 region has 15 residues. CDR1 and CDR2 (germline): SNHLY, FYNNEI. V was trimmed by 7 bases and J by 2 bases, leaving 18 bases between them. The DNA of the CDR3 is TGTGCCAGCACCGAAGGGGCCAGTTCCGCCTACGAGCAGTACTTC. It is translated as CASTEGASSAYEQYF.